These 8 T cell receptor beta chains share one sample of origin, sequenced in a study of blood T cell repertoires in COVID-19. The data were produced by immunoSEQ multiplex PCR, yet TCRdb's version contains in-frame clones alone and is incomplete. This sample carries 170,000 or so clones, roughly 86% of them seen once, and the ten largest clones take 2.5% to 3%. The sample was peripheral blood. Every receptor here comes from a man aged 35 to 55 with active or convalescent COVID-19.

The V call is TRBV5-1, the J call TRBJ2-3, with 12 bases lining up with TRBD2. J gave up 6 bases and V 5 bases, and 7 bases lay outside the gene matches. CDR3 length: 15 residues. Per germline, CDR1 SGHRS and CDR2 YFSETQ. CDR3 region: CASRPGLAGSDTQYF. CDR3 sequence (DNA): TGCGCCAGCAGACCCGGACTAGCGGGGTCCGATACGCAGTATTTT.

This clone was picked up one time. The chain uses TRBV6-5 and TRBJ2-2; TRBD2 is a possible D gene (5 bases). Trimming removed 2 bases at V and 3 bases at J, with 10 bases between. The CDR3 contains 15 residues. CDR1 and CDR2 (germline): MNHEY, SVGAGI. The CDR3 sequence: CASSYRGLDTGELFF. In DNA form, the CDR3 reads TGTGCCAGCAGTTACCGAGGGTTGGACACCGGGGAGCTGTTTTTT.

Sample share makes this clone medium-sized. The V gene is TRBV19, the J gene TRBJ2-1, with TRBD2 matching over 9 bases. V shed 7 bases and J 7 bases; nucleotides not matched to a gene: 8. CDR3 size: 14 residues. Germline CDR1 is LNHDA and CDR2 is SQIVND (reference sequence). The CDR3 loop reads CASNLAGGLNEQFF. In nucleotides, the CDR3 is TGTGCCAGTAACCTGGCGGGGGGGCTGAATGAGCAGTTCTTC.

CDR3 in DNA: TGTGCCTGGACGGAGAACTATGGCTACACCTTC. Its protein product is CAWTENYGYTF. J is TRBJ1-2 and V is TRBV30; no clear D gene. The CDR3 runs to 11 residues. Germline values: CDR1 GTSNPN, CDR2 SVGIG (reference sequence). Deletions cut 4 bases from V and 2 bases from J, with 5 bases between.

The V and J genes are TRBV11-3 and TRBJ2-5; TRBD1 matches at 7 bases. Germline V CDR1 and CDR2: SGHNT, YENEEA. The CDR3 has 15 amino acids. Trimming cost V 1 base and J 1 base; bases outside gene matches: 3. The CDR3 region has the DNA TGTGCCAGCAGCTTAGGACAGGGCACCCAAGAGACCCAGTACTTC. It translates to CASSLGQGTQETQYF.

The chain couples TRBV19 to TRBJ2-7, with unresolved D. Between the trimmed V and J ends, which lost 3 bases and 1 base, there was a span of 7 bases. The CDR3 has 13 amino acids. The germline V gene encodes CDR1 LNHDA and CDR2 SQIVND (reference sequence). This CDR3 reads CASSIGQSYEQYF. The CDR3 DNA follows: TGTGCCAGTAGTATTGGCCAGTCCTACGAGCAGTACTTC.

CDR3 coding DNA: TGTGCCAGCAGCTTGACAGACACTGGGGCCAACGTCCTGACTTTC. Protein: CASSLTDTGANVLTF. The V gene is TRBV5-4, the J gene TRBJ2-6; D gene ambiguous. The CDR3 contains 15 residues. Germline-derived CDR1 and CDR2 are SGHNT and YYREEE (reference sequence). Trimming stripped 1 base from V and 2 bases from J, with 7 bases between.

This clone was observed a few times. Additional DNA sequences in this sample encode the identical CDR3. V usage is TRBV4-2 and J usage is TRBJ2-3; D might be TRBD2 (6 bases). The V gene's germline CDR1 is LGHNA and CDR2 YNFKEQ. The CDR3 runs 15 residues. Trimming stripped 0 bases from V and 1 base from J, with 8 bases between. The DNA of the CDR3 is TGTGCCAGCAGCCAAGACTCTAGCGGCACAGATACGCAGTATTTT. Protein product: CASSQDSSGTDTQYF.